This passage covers 30 T cell receptor beta chains from one sample sequenced in a study of response to subunit inactivated influenza vaccine. MiXCR, applied by TCRdb to the RT-PCR reads, yields one record per CDR3 protein. The table includes about 650,000 distinct CDR3 sequences, around 14% detected once. The sample here was PBMCs from blood, taken 11 to 12 days after vaccination. All receptors derive from a man aged 50 to 59 who received an inactivated influenza vaccine.

CDR3 DNA sequence: TGTGCCACCAGCAGAGAGGGGGGTTCACCCCTCCACTTT. It codes for CATSREGGSPLHF. The chain couples TRBV15 to TRBJ1-6; the D gene is possibly TRBD1 (5 bases). With 0 bases removed from V and 9 bases from J, the gap between germline ends came to 6 bases. Germline CDR1 LNHNV, CDR2 YYDKDF (reference sequence). The CDR3 runs to 13 residues. The whole variable domain, filled in from reference TRBV15 and TRBJ1-6, reads DAMVIQNPRYQVTQFGKPVTLSCSQTLNHNVMYWYQQKSSQAPKLLFHYYDKDFNNEADTPDNFQSRRPNTSFCFLDIRSPGLGDTAMYLCATSREGGSPLHFGNGTRLTVT.

This clonotype has at least ten counts. The chain has TRBV5-1 and TRBJ2-2; no clear D gene. CDR3 length equals 14 residues. V dropped 6 bases and J dropped 0 bases, with 9 bases sitting between them. Germline loops: CDR1 SGHRS, CDR2 YFSETQ. The CDR3 is CASTVGPNTGELFF. The CDR3, as DNA: TGCGCCAGCACTGTCGGGCCGAACACCGGGGAGCTGTTTTTT.

The rearrangement joins TRBV10-3 to TRBJ1-4; weak D call: TRBD1 (6 bases). Germline V gives CDR1 ENHRY, CDR2 SYGVKD. The CDR3 is 18 residues long. V was shortened by 0 bases and J by 3 bases, with 17 bases between the two germline ends. The CDR3 here is CAISESRVSTGSNEKLFF. CDR3 bases: TGTGCCATCAGTGAGTCGAGAGTTAGCACAGGGTCTAATGAAAAACTGTTTTTT.

The chain joins TRBV5-1 to TRBJ2-3, with D tentatively TRBD2 (7 bases). The length of the CDR3 is 15 residues. Germline loops: CDR1 SGHRS, CDR2 YFSETQ. Trimming stripped 2 bases from V and 5 bases from J, with 15 bases between. In nucleotides, the CDR3 is TGCGCCAGCAGCTTTTCGGGGGGCCAGGGAGATACGCAGTATTTT. Amino acid sequence: CASSFSGGQGDTQYF.

The table lists this clonotype with many counts. The V gene is TRBV12-3 or TRBV12-4, the J gene TRBJ2-4; D gene uncertain. The germline V and J ends were trimmed by 7 bases and 1 base, with 11 bases remaining between them. The CDR3 loop spans 14 amino acids. Here the CDR3 reads CASTDLGAKNIQYF. The CDR3 coding sequence is TGTGCCAGCACGGACCTGGGGGCCAAAAACATTCAGTACTTC.

The rearrangement links TRBV5-5 to TRBJ1-5, with 8 bases identical to TRBD1. Germline V gene data show CDR1 as SGHKS and CDR2 as YYEKEE (reference sequence). Trimming removed 1 base from V and 5 bases from J; junction bases left unmatched: 8. The CDR3 is made up of 16 amino acids. CDR3: CASSLNTGGPDQPQHF. The DNA of the CDR3 is TGTGCCAGCAGCTTGAATACAGGGGGGCCCGATCAGCCCCAGCATTTT.

This clonotype showed up just a few times. The rearrangement joins TRBV6-5 to TRBJ1-3; D is unclear. Germline V CDR1 and CDR2: MNHEY, SVGAGI. V lost 2 bases to trimming and J lost 1 base, with 9 bases between them. This CDR3 spans 15 amino acids. CDR3 DNA sequence: TGTGCCAGCAGTTACAACAGCTGGTCTGGAAACACCATATATTTT. Protein: CASSYNSWSGNTIYF.

This sequence joins TRBV11-2 and TRBJ2-1, with 9 bases aligning to TRBD2. V shed 5 bases, J shed 16 bases, and the junction held 12 bases outside the gene matches. Germline CDR1 SGHAT, CDR2 FQNNGV. CDR3 length equals 13 residues. The DNA for the CDR3 is TGTGCCAGCAGCCCACCCTTAGCGGGAGACAAATTCTTC. Translating gives CASSPPLAGDKFF.

This clonotype appeared many times. The chain couples TRBV2 to TRBJ2-7; D remains unclear. Trimming stripped 6 bases from V and 2 bases from J, with 5 bases between. This CDR3 spans 11 amino acids. Germline V CDR1 and CDR2: SNHLY, FYNNEI. The CDR3 here is CASRLTYEQYF. CDR3 sequence (DNA): TGTGCCAGCAGACTGACCTACGAGCAGTACTTC.

This clonotype was picked up a small number of times. This rearrangement joins TRBV3-1 to TRBJ2-5, with 7 bases matching TRBD1. Germline V gene lookup returns CDR1 LGHDT and CDR2 YNNKEL (reference sequence). J gave up 3 bases and V 4 bases, and 5 bases lay outside the gene matches. The CDR3 has 14 amino acids. The CDR3 loop is CASSLVGTEETQYF. CDR3 DNA sequence: TGTGCCAGCAGCCTCGTAGGGACAGAAGAGACCCAGTACTTC.

V is TRBV10-3 and J is TRBJ2-3; tentatively, D is TRBD1 or TRBD2 (5 bases each). CDR1 is ENHRY, CDR2 SYGVKD, per germline. V was pared by 6 bases and J by 3 bases, with 16 bases between. This CDR3 has 15 amino acids. The CDR3 sequence is CAIRMGPGRTDTQYF. CDR3 nucleotides: TGTGCCATCAGGATGGGACCCGGTAGGACAGATACGCAGTATTTT.

This clonotype has ten or more counts. V gene TRBV5-1 combines with J gene TRBJ2-7; D is uncertain. The CDR3 consists of 13 residues. Germline V gives CDR1 SGHRS, CDR2 YFSETQ. Trimming took off 3 bases at V and 3 bases at J, with 10 bases between the two ends. The CDR3 DNA is TGCGCCAGCAGCTGGTCGAGCAACTACGAGCAGTACTTC. This codes for CASSWSSNYEQYF.

The rearrangement links TRBV3-1 to TRBJ2-3, with a possible D match to TRBD1 (6 bases). Trimming removed 11 bases from V and 2 bases from J, with 26 bases in between. CDR3 size: 17 residues. From germline, CDR1 is LGHDT and CDR2 YNNKEL (reference sequence). CDR3 sequence reads: CASCKDVPWTATDTQYF. The CDR3 DNA sequence: TGTGCCTCCTGCAAGGATGTCCCTTGGACAGCCACAGATACGCAGTATTTT.

This clonotype was recorded a few times. The chain joins TRBV12-3 or TRBV12-4 to TRBJ1-3; D not resolved. Trimming cost V 7 bases and J 4 bases, with 11 bases left between them. This CDR3 has 13 residues. CDR3 nucleotides: TGTGCCAGCACCCGATCAGCGGGAAACACCATATATTTT. Translation: CASTRSAGNTIYF.

Only a few counts were recorded for this clonotype. J is TRBJ1-1 and V is TRBV20-1, with a weak D call TRBD1 (6 bases). This CDR3 contains 17 residues. Trimming cost V 0 bases and J 2 bases, with 19 bases left between them. The germline V gene encodes CDR1 DFQATT and CDR2 SNEGSKA (reference sequence). CDR3 amino acids: CSARDPGDGTINTEAFF. Written as DNA, the CDR3 is TGCAGTGCTAGAGATCCAGGCGACGGGACAATTAACACTGAAGCTTTCTTT.

This clonotype has only a few counts. The chain combines TRBV3-1 with TRBJ1-2; a possible D gene is TRBD1 (5 bases). Trimming took 0 bases from V and 12 from J, leaving 14 bases between them. The length of the CDR3 is 13 residues. Germline V gene lookup returns CDR1 LGHDT and CDR2 YNNKEL (reference sequence). The CDR3 coding sequence is TGTGCCAGCAGCCAAGATGGCCAGGGTTTCGACACCTTC. It yields the protein CASSQDGQGFDTF.

A few counts support this clonotype. V usage is TRBV20-1 and J usage is TRBJ2-1; perhaps TRBD2 as D (5 bases). Germline CDR1 reads DFQATT; CDR2 reads SNEGSKA (reference sequence). V lost 3 bases, J lost 0 bases, and 12 bases lay in between. CDR3 length: 15 amino acids. The CDR3 sequence is CSASLTGSSYNEQFF. The CDR3 DNA follows: TGCAGTGCTAGCCTGACTGGGAGCTCCTACAATGAGCAGTTCTTC.

This chain joins TRBV11-2 and TRBJ2-1, with D possibly TRBD1 on 6 matching bases. V was cut by 1 base and J by 6 bases, with 10 bases left in between. This CDR3 comprises 14 residues. CDR1 and CDR2 (germline): SGHAT, FQNNGV. CDR3: CASSLARGSNEQFF. The DNA of the CDR3 is TGTGCCAGCAGCTTAGCCAGGGGTTCCAATGAGCAGTTCTTC. Together with reference TRBV11-2 and TRBJ2-1, the CDR3 gives the full variable domain: EAGVAQSPRYKIIEKRQSVAFWCNPISGHATLYWYQQILGQGPKLLIQFQNNGVVDDSQLPKDRFSAERLKGVDSTLKIQPAKLEDSAVYLCASSLARGSNEQFFGPGTRLTVL.

This clonotype appeared many times. The rearrangement uses TRBV6-1 and TRBJ2-7, with D possibly matching TRBD2 (9 bases). Trimming removed 5 bases at V and 5 bases at J, with 19 bases between. CDR1 is MNHNS, CDR2 SASEGT, per germline. CDR3 length equals 15 residues. Written as DNA, the CDR3 is TGTGCCAGCAGTCCTTCTAGCGGGACAGGTAACGAGCAGTACTTC. Protein sequence: CASSPSSGTGNEQYF.

There are a few counts of this clonotype. The chain joins TRBV20-1 to TRBJ2-7, with TRBD2 matching 7 bases. This CDR3 has 14 residues. Per germline, CDR1 DFQATT and CDR2 SNEGSKA (reference sequence). V was clipped by 1 base and J by 3 bases; unmatched bases: 6. CDR3 bases: TGCAGTGCTAGAGGGACTAGAGGACGCTACGAGCAGTACTTC. Amino acids: CSARGTRGRYEQYF.

CDR3 in amino acids: CSELSGSHGDEQFF. CDR3 DNA sequence: TGCAGCGAGCTTAGCGGGAGCCACGGGGATGAGCAGTTCTTC. The V and J genes are TRBV29-1 and TRBJ2-1; 9 bases match TRBD2. The junction had 12 bases not matched to a gene; V was cut back by 7 bases and J by 8 bases. The CDR3 totals 14 residues. CDR1 and CDR2 (germline): SQVTM, ANQGSEA.

The chain employs TRBV27 and TRBJ2-1; TRBD2 might be the D (5 bases). Germline V gene lookup returns CDR1 MNHEY and CDR2 SMNVEV (reference sequence). The CDR3 has 12 residues. The V end lost 6 bases, the J end lost 9 bases, and 12 bases lay between the germline ends. The CDR3 bases are TGTGCCAGCAGCCCCGGCCGGGGTGAGCAGTTCTTC. It is translated as CASSPGRGEQFF.

The genes are TRBV4-3 and TRBJ1-5; a possible D gene is TRBD1 (5 bases). Germline V gives CDR1 LGHNA, CDR2 YSLEER. The CDR3 runs 14 residues. With 1 base removed from V and 6 bases from J, the gap between germline ends came to 10 bases. CDR3 protein: CASSQGLRGQPQHF. For the CDR3, the DNA is TGCGCCAGCAGCCAAGGACTTAGGGGTCAGCCCCAGCATTTT.

The chain employs TRBV10-3 and TRBJ1-4, with D uncertain. With 4 bases removed from V and 0 bases from J, the gap between germline ends came to 6 bases. CDR3 length: 14 residues. Germline CDR1 reads ENHRY; CDR2 reads SYGVKD. CDR3 DNA: TGTGCCATCAGTGGGACCGCAACTAATGAAAAACTGTTTTTT. The encoded protein is CAISGTATNEKLFF.

In this sample, this clonotype turned up a few times. The CDR3 here is CSARGRDRHNEKLFF. The CDR3 coding sequence is TGCAGTGCTAGAGGTCGGGACAGGCATAATGAAAAACTGTTTTTT. The V gene is TRBV20-1, the J gene TRBJ1-4; 8 bases are a match to TRBD1. The germline CDR1 and CDR2 sequences are DFQATT and SNEGSKA (reference sequence). The CDR3 consists of 15 residues. Trimming at V came to 1 base and at J to 4 bases, leaving 5 bases not matched to a gene.

This clonotype was counted only a few times. DNA for the CDR3: TGCGCCAGCAGCGGAATACCGGGACAACTCACAGATACGCAGTATTTT. It is translated as CASSGIPGQLTDTQYF. This sequence joins TRBV5-1 and TRBJ2-3; the D gene is possibly TRBD1 (6 bases). V gave up 4 bases and J gave up 2 bases, with 17 bases separating them. Germline lookup yields CDR1 SGHRS and CDR2 YFSETQ. The CDR3 is 16 amino acids.

This clonotype turned up a few times. The chain links TRBV7-8 to TRBJ2-1; possible D gene TRBD2, 6 bases. The CDR3 covers 12 residues. With 2 bases removed from V and 10 bases from J, the gap between germline ends came to 9 bases. CDR1 is SGHVS and CDR2 is FQNEAQ in the germline V gene. The CDR3 sequence is CASSLLAEEQFF. CDR3 coding DNA: TGTGCCAGCAGCTTATTAGCGGAGGAGCAGTTCTTC. The full variable domain, with the rest looked up from reference TRBV7-8 and TRBJ2-1, is GAGVSQSPRYKVAKRGQDVALRCDPISGHVSLFWYQQALGQGPEFLTYFQNEAQLDKSGLPSDRFFAERPEGSVSTLKIQRTQQEDSAVYLCASSLLAEEQFFGPGTRLTVL.

This clonotype was observed at least ten times. The chain is built from TRBV19 and TRBJ2-2; the D call may be TRBD1 or TRBD2 (5 bases each). CDR1 and CDR2 from the germline V gene are LNHDA and SQIVND (reference sequence). Trimming stripped 3 bases from V and 4 bases from J, with 6 bases between. CDR3 length equals 13 residues. CDR3 in amino acids: CASSIGGTGELFF. The CDR3 DNA sequence: TGTGCCAGTAGTATTGGGGGCACCGGGGAGCTGTTTTTT.

Ten or more counts support this clonotype. The genes are TRBV29-1 and TRBJ2-7, with D perhaps assigned TRBD1 or TRBD2 (5 bases each). The germline V gene encodes CDR1 SQVTM and CDR2 ANQGSEA. Trimming took off 2 bases at V and 3 bases at J, with 20 bases between the two ends. The CDR3 is 16 residues long. This chain's CDR3 is CSVEYYLAGTNYEQYF. The CDR3 region has the DNA TGCAGCGTTGAATACTATCTAGCAGGGACGAACTACGAGCAGTACTTC.

This sequence joins TRBV20-1 and TRBJ2-7, with 7 bases matching TRBD1. This CDR3 has 13 residues. V shed 2 bases and J 6 bases; nucleotides not matched to a gene: 7. Germline-derived CDR1 and CDR2 are DFQATT and SNEGSKA (reference sequence). As DNA, the CDR3 is TGCAGTGCTAGAAAGACAGGGCCGACCGAGCAGTACTTC. Translation: CSARKTGPTEQYF.